This TCR beta chain came from a study of T cell clonality in common variable immunodeficiency. General observations from the study: Fewer TCRbeta clones were shared among CVID subjects than controls.

Profiled with immunoSEQ multiplex PCR; TCRdb holds only in-frame clones, not every one. There are approximately 34,000 clones in the sample, none observed a single time. This clone was detected many times. Its antigen remains unknown. Read data end 3 residues before the CDR3 end; the end is taken from the germline J gene. The germline V gene has CDR1 LNHDA and CDR2 SQIVND (reference sequence). This CDR3 is 18 amino acids long. The V and J ends lost 0 bases and 0 bases respectively, with 12 bases between them. V and J are TRBV19 and TRBJ1-6; D may be TRBD1 (5 bases). The material sequenced was peripheral blood mononuclear cells. The sequence was obtained from a person aged 18 to 70 in good health. CDR3 DNA (partial): TGTGCCAGTAGTATAGAAGGGGCGGGGAGCTCCTATAATTCACCC. This sequence encodes CASSIEGAGSSYNSP. The CDR3 in its entirety is CASSIEGAGSSYNSPLHF.